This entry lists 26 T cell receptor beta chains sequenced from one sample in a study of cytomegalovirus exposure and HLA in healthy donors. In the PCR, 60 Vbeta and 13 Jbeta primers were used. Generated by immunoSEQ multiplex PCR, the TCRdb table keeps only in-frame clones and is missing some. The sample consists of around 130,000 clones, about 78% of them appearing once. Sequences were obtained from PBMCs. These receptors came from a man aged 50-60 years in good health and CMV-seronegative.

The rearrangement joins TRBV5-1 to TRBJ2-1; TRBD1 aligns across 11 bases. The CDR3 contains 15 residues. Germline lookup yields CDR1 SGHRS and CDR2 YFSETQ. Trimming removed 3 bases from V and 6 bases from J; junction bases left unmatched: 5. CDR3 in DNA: TGCGCCAGCAGCTCTGGGACAGGGGGTGGCAATGAGCAGTTCTTC. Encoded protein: CASSSGTGGGNEQFF.

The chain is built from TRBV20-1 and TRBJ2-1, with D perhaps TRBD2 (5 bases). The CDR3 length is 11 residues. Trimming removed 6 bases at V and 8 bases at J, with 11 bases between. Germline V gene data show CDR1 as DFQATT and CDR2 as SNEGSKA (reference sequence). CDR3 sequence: CSAKMRDEQFF. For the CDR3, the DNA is TGCAGTGCCAAGATGAGGGATGAGCAGTTCTTC.

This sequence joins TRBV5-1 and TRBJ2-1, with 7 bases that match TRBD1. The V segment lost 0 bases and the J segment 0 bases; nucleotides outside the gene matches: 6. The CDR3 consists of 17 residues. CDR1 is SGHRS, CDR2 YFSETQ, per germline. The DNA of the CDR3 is TGCGCCAGCAGCTTGGGGGGACAGTACCTCTCCTACAATGAGCAGTTCTTC. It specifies CASSLGGQYLSYNEQFF.

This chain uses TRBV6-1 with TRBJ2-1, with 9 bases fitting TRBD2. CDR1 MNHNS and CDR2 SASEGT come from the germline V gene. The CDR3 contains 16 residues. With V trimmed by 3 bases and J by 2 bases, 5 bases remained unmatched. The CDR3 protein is CASSERLAGPYNEQFF. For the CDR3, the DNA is TGTGCCAGCAGTGAGCGTCTAGCGGGACCCTACAATGAGCAGTTCTTC.

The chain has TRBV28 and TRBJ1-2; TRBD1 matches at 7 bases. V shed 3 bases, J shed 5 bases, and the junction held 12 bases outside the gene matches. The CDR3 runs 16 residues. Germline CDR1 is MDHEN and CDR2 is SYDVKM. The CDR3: CASSFTGAYSVYGYTF. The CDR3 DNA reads TGTGCCAGCAGTTTCACAGGGGCCTACTCCGTATATGGCTACACCTTC.

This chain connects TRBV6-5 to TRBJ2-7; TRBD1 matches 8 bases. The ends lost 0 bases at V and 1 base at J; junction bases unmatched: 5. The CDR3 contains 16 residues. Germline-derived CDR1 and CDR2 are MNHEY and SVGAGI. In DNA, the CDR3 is TGTGCCAGCAGTTACTCGATTCAGGGGGCTTCCTACGAGCAGTACTTC. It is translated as CASSYSIQGASYEQYF.

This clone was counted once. The CDR3 sequence: CASSLGQGRGTEAFF. CDR3 sequence (DNA): TGTGCCAGCAGCTTGGGGCAGGGGCGTGGAACTGAAGCTTTCTTT. The chain has TRBV5-4 and TRBJ1-1, with D tentatively TRBD1 (6 bases). The CDR3 has 15 residues. V gave up 0 bases and J gave up 5 bases, with 14 bases separating them. Germline V lookup: CDR1 SGHNT, CDR2 YYREEE (reference sequence).

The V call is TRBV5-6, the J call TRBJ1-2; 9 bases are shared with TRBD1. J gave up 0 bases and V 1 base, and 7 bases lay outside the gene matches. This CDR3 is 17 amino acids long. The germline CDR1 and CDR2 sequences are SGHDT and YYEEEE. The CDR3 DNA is TGTGCCAGCAGCTTGAACAGGGGGCCTCTATCTAACTATGGCTACACCTTC. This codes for CASSLNRGPLSNYGYTF.

The CDR3 loop reads CASSFGGNSYEQYF. CDR3 nucleotide sequence: TGTGCCAGCAGCTTCGGGGGGAACTCCTACGAGCAGTACTTC. The chain links TRBV5-5 to TRBJ2-7, with TRBD2 matching 7 bases. J was trimmed by 0 bases and V by 2 bases; bases with no gene match: 2. The germline gives CDR1 SGHKS, CDR2 YYEKEE (reference sequence). This CDR3 comprises 14 residues.

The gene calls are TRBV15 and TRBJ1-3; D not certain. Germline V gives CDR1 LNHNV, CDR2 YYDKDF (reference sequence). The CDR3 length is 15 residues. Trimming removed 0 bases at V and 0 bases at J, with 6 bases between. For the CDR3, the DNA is TGTGCCACCAGCAGAGAACAGTTCTCTGGAAACACCATATATTTT. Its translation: CATSREQFSGNTIYF.

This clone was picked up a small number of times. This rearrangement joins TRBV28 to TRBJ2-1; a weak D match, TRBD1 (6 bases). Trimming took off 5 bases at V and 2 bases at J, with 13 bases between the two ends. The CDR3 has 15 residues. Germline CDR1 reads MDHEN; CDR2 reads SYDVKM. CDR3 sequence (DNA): TGTGCCAGCAGTATGGGCAGGGGACCCTACAATGAGCAGTTCTTC. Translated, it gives CASSMGRGPYNEQFF.

CDR3 coding DNA: TGTGCCAGCAGTTCAGGACTAACCGTCACAGATACGCAGTATTTT. It specifies CASSSGLTVTDTQYF. The chain links TRBV7-9 to TRBJ2-3; TRBD2 is a possible D gene (6 bases). CDR3 length equals 15 residues. Germline CDR1 and CDR2: SEHNR and FQNEAQ (reference sequence). V was clipped by 6 bases and J by 2 bases, with 15 bases between them.

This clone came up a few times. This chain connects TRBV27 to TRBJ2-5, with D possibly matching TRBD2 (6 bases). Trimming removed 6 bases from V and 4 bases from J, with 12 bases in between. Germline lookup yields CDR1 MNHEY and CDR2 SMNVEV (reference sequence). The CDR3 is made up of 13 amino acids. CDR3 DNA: TGTGCCAGCAGGGGACTGAATTTAGAGACCCAGTACTTC. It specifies CASRGLNLETQYF.

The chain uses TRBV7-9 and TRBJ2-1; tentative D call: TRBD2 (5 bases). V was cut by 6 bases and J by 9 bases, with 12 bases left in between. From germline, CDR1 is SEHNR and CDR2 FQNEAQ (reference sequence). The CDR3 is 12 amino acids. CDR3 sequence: CASSSDWAEQFF. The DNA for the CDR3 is TGTGCCAGCAGTTCGGACTGGGCTGAGCAGTTCTTC.

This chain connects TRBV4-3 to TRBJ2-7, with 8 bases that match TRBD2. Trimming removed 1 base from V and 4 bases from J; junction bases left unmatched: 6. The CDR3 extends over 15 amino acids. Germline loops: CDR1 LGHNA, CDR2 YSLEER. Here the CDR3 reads CASSQGLARGYEQYF. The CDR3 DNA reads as TGCGCCAGCAGCCAAGGACTAGCGAGGGGGTACGAGCAGTACTTC.

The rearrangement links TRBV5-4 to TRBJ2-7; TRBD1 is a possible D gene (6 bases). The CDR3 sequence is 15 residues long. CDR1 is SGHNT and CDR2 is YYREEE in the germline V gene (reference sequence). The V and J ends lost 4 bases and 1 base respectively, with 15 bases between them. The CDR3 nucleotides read TGTGCCAGCAGCCCGGCCGGGACACTTTCCTACGAGCAGTACTTC. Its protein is CASSPAGTLSYEQYF. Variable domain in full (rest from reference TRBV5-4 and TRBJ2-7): ETGVTQSPTHLIKTRGQQVTLRCSSQSGHNTVSWYQQALGQGPQFIFQYYREEENGRGNFPPRFSGLQFPNYSSELNVNALELDDSALYLCASSPAGTLSYEQYFGPGTRLTVT.

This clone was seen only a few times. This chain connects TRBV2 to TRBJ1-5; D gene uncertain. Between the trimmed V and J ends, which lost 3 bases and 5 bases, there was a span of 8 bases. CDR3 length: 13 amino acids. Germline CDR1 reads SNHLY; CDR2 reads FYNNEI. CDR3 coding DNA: TGTGCCAGCAGTGAGGAGGAGGATCAGCCCCAGCATTTT. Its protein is CASSEEEDQPQHF.

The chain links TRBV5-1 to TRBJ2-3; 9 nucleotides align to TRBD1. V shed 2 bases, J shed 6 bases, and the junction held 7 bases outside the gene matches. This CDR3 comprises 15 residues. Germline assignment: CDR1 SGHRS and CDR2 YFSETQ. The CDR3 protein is CASSLQGAGMDTQYF. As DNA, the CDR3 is TGCGCCAGCAGCTTACAGGGGGCAGGTATGGATACGCAGTATTTT.

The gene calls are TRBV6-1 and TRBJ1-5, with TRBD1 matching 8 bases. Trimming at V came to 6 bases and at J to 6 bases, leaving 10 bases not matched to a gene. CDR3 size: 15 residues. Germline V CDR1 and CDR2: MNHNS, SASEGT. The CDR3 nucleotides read TGTGCCAGCAGGGGGGACAGGAGTCTGGGTCAGCCCCAGCATTTT. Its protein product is CASRGDRSLGQPQHF.

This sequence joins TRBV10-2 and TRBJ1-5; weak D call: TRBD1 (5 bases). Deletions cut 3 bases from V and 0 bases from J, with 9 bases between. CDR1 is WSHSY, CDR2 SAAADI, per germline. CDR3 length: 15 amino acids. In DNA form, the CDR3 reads TGCGCCAGCAGTGACCGGGACTCTAGCAATCAGCCCCAGCATTTT. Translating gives CASSDRDSSNQPQHF.

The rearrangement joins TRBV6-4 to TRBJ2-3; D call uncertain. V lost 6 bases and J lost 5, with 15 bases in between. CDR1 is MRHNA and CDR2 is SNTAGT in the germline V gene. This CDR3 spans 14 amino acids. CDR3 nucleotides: TGTGCCAGCAGCCCTAACAGCCCCGGAGATACGCAGTATTTT. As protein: CASSPNSPGDTQYF.

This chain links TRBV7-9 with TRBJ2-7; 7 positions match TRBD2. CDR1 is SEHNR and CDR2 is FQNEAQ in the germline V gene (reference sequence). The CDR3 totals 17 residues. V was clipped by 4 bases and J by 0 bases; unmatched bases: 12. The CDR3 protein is CASSSLPLAPSSYEQYF. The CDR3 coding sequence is TGTGCCAGCAGCTCCCTGCCACTAGCGCCGAGCTCCTACGAGCAGTACTTC.

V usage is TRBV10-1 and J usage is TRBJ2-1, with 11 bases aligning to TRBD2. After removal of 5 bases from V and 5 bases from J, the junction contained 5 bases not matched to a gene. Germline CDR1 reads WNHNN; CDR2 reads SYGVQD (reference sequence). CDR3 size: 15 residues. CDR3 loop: CASSLLAGDNNEQFF. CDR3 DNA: TGCGCCAGCAGTTTACTAGCGGGAGATAACAATGAGCAGTTCTTC.

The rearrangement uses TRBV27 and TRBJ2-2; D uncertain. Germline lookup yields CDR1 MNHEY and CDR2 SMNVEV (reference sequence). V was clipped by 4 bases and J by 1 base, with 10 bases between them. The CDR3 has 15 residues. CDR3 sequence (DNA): TGTGCCAGCAGTTCTGAGATAGTGAACACCGGGGAGCTGTTTTTT. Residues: CASSSEIVNTGELFF.

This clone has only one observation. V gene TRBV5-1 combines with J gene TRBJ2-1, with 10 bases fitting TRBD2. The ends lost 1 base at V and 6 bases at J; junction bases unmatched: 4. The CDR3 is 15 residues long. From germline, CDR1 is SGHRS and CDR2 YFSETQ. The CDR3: CASSLQGTSVNEQFF. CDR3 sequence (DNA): TGCGCCAGCAGCTTGCAAGGGACTAGCGTCAATGAGCAGTTCTTC.

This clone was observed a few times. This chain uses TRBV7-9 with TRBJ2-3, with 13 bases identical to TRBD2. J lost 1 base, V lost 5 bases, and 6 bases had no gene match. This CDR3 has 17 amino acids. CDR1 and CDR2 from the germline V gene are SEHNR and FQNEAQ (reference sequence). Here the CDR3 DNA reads TGTGCCAGCAGCCCCCCGGGACTAGCGGGACGCACAGATACGCAGTATTTT. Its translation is CASSPPGLAGRTDTQYF.